This T cell receptor (beta chain) was observed in a study of cytomegalovirus exposure and HLA in healthy donors. Study in general: About 85 million unique TCRs from HLA-typed donors were held in an early release of data.

PCR was performed using 60 Vbeta and 13 Jbeta primers. In the authors' workflow: Later, tens of millions of unique TCR beta chains were counted in an analysis, and some 9.9 million of them were shared. The protocol was immunoSEQ multiplex PCR, while the TCRdb copy is restricted to in-frame clones and leaves out a portion. Clonal size and the V and J genes are those of that table, whereas D and trimming came from the DNA. The sample records just over 150,000 clones, more than 65% being singletons. Per the germline V gene, CDR1 is MNHNY and CDR2 is SVGAGI (reference sequence). With 3 bases removed from V and 0 bases from J, the gap between germline ends came to 3 bases. This CDR3 is 13 amino acids long.

The sequence came from a man aged 45 to 65 in good health and CMV-seropositive. This rearrangement joins TRBV6-6 to TRBJ1-3, with D unclear. Sample: PBMCs. The CDR3 coding sequence is TGTGCCAGCAGTTATAACTCTGGAAACACCATATATTTT. It yields the protein CASSYNSGNTIYF.